The 19 T cell receptor beta chains given below trace back to one sample, sequenced in a study of blood T cell repertoires in COVID-19. Method: immunoSEQ multiplex PCR; TCRdb's copy keeps in-frame clones and lacks some. Among 150,000 to 200,000 clones, 85% were seen once, and the ten largest hold 3% to 4%. Sequencing input: peripheral blood. The receptor set was obtained from a human donor with acute or convalescent COVID-19. The donor label of this sample is uncertain.

This sequence joins TRBV7-2 and TRBJ1-2, with D tentatively TRBD1 (6 bases). Trimming removed 3 bases at V and 4 bases at J, with 12 bases between. The germline gives CDR1 SGHTA, CDR2 FQGNSA. CDR3 length equals 14 residues. The DNA of the CDR3 is TGTGCCAGCAGCTTCTCAGGGGAGGGCTATGGCTACACCTTC. Translating it yields CASSFSGEGYGYTF.

This clone has only one observation. V is TRBV27 and J is TRBJ2-1; D is undetermined. This CDR3 is 14 amino acids long. Trimming shortened V by 5 bases and J by 2 bases, and 10 bases separated the two germline ends. Germline V gives CDR1 MNHEY, CDR2 SMNVEV (reference sequence). CDR3 sequence (DNA): TGTGCCAGCAGTCCACATGGAGCCTACAATGAGCAGTTCTTC. Translated, it gives CASSPHGAYNEQFF.

In DNA, the CDR3 is TGTGCCAGCAGCCGGGACAGAGCCTACGAGCAGTACTTC. It translates to CASSRDRAYEQYF. This chain joins TRBV6-5 and TRBJ2-7; 7 bases are shared with TRBD1. The CDR3 runs to 13 residues. J lost 2 bases, V lost 6 bases, and 4 bases had no gene match. CDR1 is MNHEY, CDR2 SVGAGI, per germline.

The chain recombines TRBV5-4 with TRBJ2-5, with D tentatively TRBD2 (6 bases). This CDR3 has 17 amino acids. Trimming left V 4 bases short and J 1 base short, with 20 bases between. The germline V gene has CDR1 SGHNT and CDR2 YYREEE (reference sequence). The CDR3 is CASSLPSPRRGQETQYF. The CDR3 nucleotides read TGTGCCAGCAGCCTCCCTTCTCCGCGGCGGGGCCAAGAGACCCAGTACTTC.

The J gene is TRBJ1-1, the V gene TRBV27, with D unclear. Germline-derived CDR1 and CDR2 are MNHEY and SMNVEV (reference sequence). This CDR3 is 14 amino acids long. V dropped 6 bases and J dropped 1 base, with 12 bases sitting between them. Here the CDR3 DNA reads TGTGCCAGCAGAGCGGCCCGGGCGAACACTGAAGCTTTCTTT. Its translation: CASRAARANTEAFF.

The rearrangement links TRBV5-1 to TRBJ1-2; TRBD1 agrees at 9 bases. There are 15 residues in the CDR3. J was trimmed by 2 bases and V by 2 bases; bases with no gene match: 4. The germline gives CDR1 SGHRS, CDR2 YFSETQ. The CDR3 here is CASSLSDRGNYGYTF. As DNA, the CDR3 is TGCGCCAGCAGCTTAAGTGACAGGGGGAACTATGGCTACACCTTC.

This clone was found once. The J gene is TRBJ1-1, the V gene TRBV29-1; weak D call: TRBD1 (5 bases). With 4 bases removed from V and 10 bases from J, the gap between germline ends came to 16 bases. This CDR3 is 12 amino acids long. Looked up from germline, CDR1 is SQVTM and CDR2 is ANQGSEA. CDR3 amino acids: CSVVQGVEVAFF. CDR3 bases: TGCAGCGTTGTACAAGGGGTTGAGGTAGCTTTCTTT.

The chain couples TRBV6-4 to TRBJ1-6; D remains unclear. The CDR3 covers 13 residues. The V end lost 3 bases, the J end lost 10 bases, and 10 bases lay between the germline ends. Germline loops: CDR1 MRHNA, CDR2 SNTAGT. CDR3 bases: TGTGCCAGCAGTGAGACTAAGAGGTCACCCCTCCACTTT. It encodes CASSETKRSPLHF.

The chain recombines TRBV11-3 with TRBJ1-2, with 7 bases fitting TRBD1. The V segment lost 1 base and the J segment 3 bases; nucleotides outside the gene matches: 8. This CDR3 has 16 residues. Germline values: CDR1 SGHNT, CDR2 YENEEA. CDR3 nucleotides: TGTGCCAGCAGCTTAGTATCGCCAGGGGGTCACTATGGCTACACCTTC. It specifies CASSLVSPGGHYGYTF.

The chain uses TRBV5-1 and TRBJ2-1; 9 bases fit TRBD1. The J segment lost 9 bases and the V segment lost 3 bases, leaving 7 bases of the junction unmatched. This CDR3 is 14 amino acids long. Per the germline V gene, CDR1 is SGHRS and CDR2 is YFSETQ. The CDR3 region is CASSSGTGSFEQFF. In DNA, the CDR3 is TGCGCCAGCAGCTCCGGGACAGGGTCCTTTGAGCAGTTCTTC.

The rearrangement uses TRBV5-1 and TRBJ1-6, with TRBD1 identical over 9 bases. The V gene end was trimmed by 4 bases and the J gene end by 7 bases; junction bases not matched to a gene: 6. The CDR3 spans 15 residues. In germline, CDR1 is SGHRS, CDR2 YFSETQ. The CDR3 region has the DNA TGCGCCAGCAGCCCGGGACAGGGAGGCAATTCACCCCTCCACTTT. This codes for CASSPGQGGNSPLHF.

This chain links TRBV2 with TRBJ1-1; 8 bases are a match to TRBD1. Germline V gene sequence: CDR1 SNHLY, CDR2 FYNNEI. V trimming: 10 bases; J trimming: 1 base; junction bases outside the gene matches: 8. The CDR3 extends over 14 amino acids. The CDR3 spells CATHRTGQNTEAFF. In DNA form, the CDR3 reads TGTGCCACCCATAGGACAGGGCAGAACACTGAAGCTTTCTTT.

This clone was counted a single time. The V call is TRBV12-5, the J call TRBJ1-1, with TRBD1 matching over 7 bases. Trimming took 0 bases from V and 0 from J; bases not matched to a gene: 4. The CDR3 runs 16 residues. Germline V gene sequence: CDR1 LGHNT, CDR2 FRNRAP. CDR3 bases: TGTGCTAGTGGTTTGGTACAGGGGCTATTGAACACTGAAGCTTTCTTT. It is translated as CASGLVQGLLNTEAFF.

V gene TRBV14 combines with J gene TRBJ2-2; 10 bases map to TRBD2. J gave up 2 bases and V 2 bases, and 14 bases lay outside the gene matches. There are 20 residues in the CDR3. CDR1 is SGHDN and CDR2 is FVKESK in the germline V gene. CDR3 DNA sequence: TGTGCCAGCAGCCAAAGAAAGGTACGGGCTAGCGGGGGAAACACCGGGGAGCTGTTTTTT. Translated, it gives CASSQRKVRASGGNTGELFF.

The chain combines TRBV5-1 with TRBJ1-2; TRBD1 might be the D (5 bases). The V gene's germline CDR1 is SGHRS and CDR2 YFSETQ. CDR3 length: 14 residues. V was shortened by 5 bases and J by 5 bases, with 16 bases between the two germline ends. The chain's CDR3 is CASRPTGLGYGYTF. The CDR3 DNA follows: TGCGCCAGCAGGCCTACAGGTCTAGGGTATGGCTACACCTTC.

This chain uses TRBV15 with TRBJ1-6, with 7 nucleotides matching TRBD1. Germline lookup yields CDR1 LNHNV and CDR2 YYDKDF (reference sequence). Trimming cost V 0 bases and J 14 bases; bases outside gene matches: 4. The CDR3 loop spans 13 amino acids. The CDR3 reads CATSRDQGESLHF. In DNA, the CDR3 is TGTGCCACCAGCAGAGATCAGGGGGAGTCCCTCCACTTT.

The chain recombines TRBV2 with TRBJ2-1; D possibly corresponds to TRBD2 (6 bases). The CDR3 sequence is 15 residues long. V gave up 2 bases and J gave up 3 bases, with 11 bases separating them. Per germline, CDR1 SNHLY and CDR2 FYNNEI. The CDR3 region has the DNA TGTGCCAGCAGTGAACCCGGACTACTCTACAATGAGCAGTTCTTC. Translation: CASSEPGLLYNEQFF.

Only a few counts were recorded for this clone. The chain's CDR3 is CASSWGHREQYF. For the CDR3, the DNA is TGTGCCAGCAGTTGGGGACACCGCGAGCAGTACTTC. The chain combines TRBV5-6 with TRBJ2-7; tentatively, D is TRBD1 (6 bases). Germline V gene data show CDR1 as SGHDT and CDR2 as YYEEEE. The CDR3 sequence is 12 residues long. The V end was cut by 5 bases, the J end by 6 bases, with 12 bases between.

The V and J genes are TRBV7-6 and TRBJ1-6; D might be TRBD1 (6 bases). Trimming shortened V by 1 base and J by 0 bases, and 13 bases separated the two germline ends. CDR3 length: 18 residues. From germline, CDR1 is SGHVS and CDR2 FNYEAQ. The DNA of the CDR3 is TGTGCCAGCAGCTTAGAAGGGACAACAAGCTCCTATAATTCACCCCTCCACTTT. Protein product: CASSLEGTTSSYNSPLHF.